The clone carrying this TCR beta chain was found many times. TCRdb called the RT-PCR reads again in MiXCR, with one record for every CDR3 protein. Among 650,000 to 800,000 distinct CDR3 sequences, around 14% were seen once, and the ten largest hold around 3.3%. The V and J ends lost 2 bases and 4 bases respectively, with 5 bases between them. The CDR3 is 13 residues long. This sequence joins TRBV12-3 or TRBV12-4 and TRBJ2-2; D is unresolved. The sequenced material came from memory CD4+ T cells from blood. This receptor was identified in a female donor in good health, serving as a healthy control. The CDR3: CASSLLGTGELFF. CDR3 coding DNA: TGTGCCAGCAGTTTATTGGGCACCGGGGAGCTGTTTTTT.